These 2 T cell receptor beta chains were sequenced from one sample in a study of blood T cell repertoires in COVID-19. Sequencing was performed with immunoSEQ multiplex PCR; in TCRdb, only in-frame clones are kept and a portion is missing. The sample holds 200,000 to 250,000 clones, 86% seen once. Source material: peripheral blood. Every receptor here comes from an elderly man with acute or convalescent COVID-19.

The chain recombines TRBV4-3 with TRBJ2-1; 14 bases map to TRBD2. Germline values: CDR1 LGHNA, CDR2 YSLEER. Trimming cost V 4 bases and J 0 bases; bases outside gene matches: 11. The CDR3 consists of 20 residues. The CDR3 bases are TGCGCCAGCAGCCCAGGGCCGGGACTAGCGGGAGAGAGCTCCTACAATGAGCAGTTCTTC. Its translation: CASSPGPGLAGESSYNEQFF.

The rearrangement joins TRBV19 to TRBJ2-2, with D possibly matching TRBD2 (6 bases). The CDR3 extends over 15 amino acids. V dropped 1 base and J dropped 7 bases, with 13 bases sitting between them. The germline gives CDR1 LNHDA, CDR2 SQIVND (reference sequence). The CDR3 DNA reads TGTGCCAGTAGTATAGTAAGCAGCGGGTTCGGGGAGCTGTTTTTT. Its translation: CASSIVSSGFGELFF.